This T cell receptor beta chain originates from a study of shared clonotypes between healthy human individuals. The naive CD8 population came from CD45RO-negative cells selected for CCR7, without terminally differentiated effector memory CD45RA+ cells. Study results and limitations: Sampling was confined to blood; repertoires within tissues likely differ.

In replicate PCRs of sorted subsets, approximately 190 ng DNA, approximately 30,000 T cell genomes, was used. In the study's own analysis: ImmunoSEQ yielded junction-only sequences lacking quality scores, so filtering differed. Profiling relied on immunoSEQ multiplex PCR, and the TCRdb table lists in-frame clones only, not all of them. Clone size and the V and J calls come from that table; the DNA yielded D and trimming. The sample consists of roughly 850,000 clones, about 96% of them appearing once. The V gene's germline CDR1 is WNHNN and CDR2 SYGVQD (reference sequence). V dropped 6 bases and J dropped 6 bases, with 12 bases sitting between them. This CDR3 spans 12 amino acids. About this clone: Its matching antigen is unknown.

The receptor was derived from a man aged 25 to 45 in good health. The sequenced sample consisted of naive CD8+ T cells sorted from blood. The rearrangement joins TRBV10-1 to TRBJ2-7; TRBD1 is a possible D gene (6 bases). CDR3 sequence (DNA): TGCGCCAGCAGCCCCACAGGGATCGAGCAGTACTTC. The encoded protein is CASSPTGIEQYF.